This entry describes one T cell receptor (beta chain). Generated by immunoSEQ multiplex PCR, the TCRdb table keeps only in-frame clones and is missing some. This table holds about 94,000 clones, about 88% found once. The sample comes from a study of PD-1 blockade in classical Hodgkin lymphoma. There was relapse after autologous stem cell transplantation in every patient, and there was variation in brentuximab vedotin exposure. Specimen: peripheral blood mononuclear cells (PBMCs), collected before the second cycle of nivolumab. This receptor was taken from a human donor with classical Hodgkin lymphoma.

CDR3 sequence reads: CASGQTQGSEQFF. As DNA, the CDR3 is TGCGCCAGCGGACAGACACAGGGGAGTGAGCAGTTCTTC. V and J are TRBV10-2 and TRBJ2-1; 7 nucleotides line up with TRBD1. CDR3 length: 13 residues. CDR1 WSHSY and CDR2 SAAADI come from the germline V gene. Trimming took 8 bases from V and 9 from J; bases not matched to a gene: 10.